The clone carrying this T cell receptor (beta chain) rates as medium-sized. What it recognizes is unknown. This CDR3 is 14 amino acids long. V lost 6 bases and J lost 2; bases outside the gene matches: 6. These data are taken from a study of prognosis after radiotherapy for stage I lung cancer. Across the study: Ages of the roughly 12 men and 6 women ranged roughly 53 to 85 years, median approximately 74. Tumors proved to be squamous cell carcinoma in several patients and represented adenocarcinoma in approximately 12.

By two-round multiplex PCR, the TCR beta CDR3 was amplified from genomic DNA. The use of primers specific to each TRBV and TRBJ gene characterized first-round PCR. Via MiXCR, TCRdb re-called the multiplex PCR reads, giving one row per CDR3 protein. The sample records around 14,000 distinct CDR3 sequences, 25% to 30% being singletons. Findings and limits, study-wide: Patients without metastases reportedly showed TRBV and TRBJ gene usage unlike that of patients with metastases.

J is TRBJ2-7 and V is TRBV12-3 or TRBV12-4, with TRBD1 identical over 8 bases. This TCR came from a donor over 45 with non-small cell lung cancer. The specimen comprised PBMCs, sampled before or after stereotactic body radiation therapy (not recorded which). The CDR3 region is CASREQGEPYEQYF. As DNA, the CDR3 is TGTGCCAGCAGGGAACAGGGGGAACCCTACGAGCAGTACTTC.